These 29 T cell receptor beta chains were sequenced from one sample in a study of cytomegalovirus exposure and HLA in healthy donors. Some clones are missing from TCRdb's copy, which holds only in-frame ones; the method was immunoSEQ multiplex PCR. The data show 60,000 to 80,000 clones, approximately 94% seen once. Sequencing used PBMCs. The receptor set was obtained from a young woman in good health and CMV-seropositive.

The chain employs TRBV6-6 and TRBJ2-7; D may be TRBD1 (6 bases). This CDR3 contains 14 residues. Trimming shortened V by 7 bases and J by 3 bases, and 16 bases separated the two germline ends. Germline CDR1 MNHNY, CDR2 SVGAGI (reference sequence). In DNA, the CDR3 is TGTGCCAGCAAAACACAGGGCTCCGGCTACGAGCAGTACTTC. This codes for CASKTQGSGYEQYF.

The CDR3, as DNA: TGTGCCAGCAGTCCCTTAGACAGGGGGGGTTGGCAGCCCCAGCATTTT. It yields the protein CASSPLDRGGWQPQHF. The chain couples TRBV27 to TRBJ1-5, with 9 bases matching TRBD1. Germline lookup yields CDR1 MNHEY and CDR2 SMNVEV (reference sequence). V was clipped by 5 bases and J by 7 bases; unmatched bases: 12. The CDR3 runs 16 residues.

The genes are TRBV6-4 and TRBJ2-5; D may be TRBD2 (6 bases). The CDR3 loop spans 17 amino acids. Looked up from germline, CDR1 is MRHNA and CDR2 is SNTAGT. V lost 6 bases to trimming and J lost 2 bases, with 22 bases between them. DNA for the CDR3: TGTGCCAGCAGAGGGGTAGGGAGGCCGATAGATCAAGAGACCCAGTACTTC. It yields the protein CASRGVGRPIDQETQYF.

The rearrangement uses TRBV5-1 and TRBJ2-7; 9 bases match TRBD1. V was clipped by 5 bases and J by 3 bases; unmatched bases: 9. Germline assignment: CDR1 SGHRS and CDR2 YFSETQ. The length of the CDR3 is 15 residues. CDR3 in amino acids: CASRSGTGSIYEQYF. The CDR3 DNA reads as TGCGCCAGCAGATCCGGGACAGGGTCAATCTACGAGCAGTACTTC.

The chain joins TRBV5-4 to TRBJ2-3; TRBD2 aligns across 11 bases. The germline CDR1 and CDR2 sequences are SGHNT and YYREEE (reference sequence). V dropped 0 bases and J dropped 6; count of bases not matched to a gene: 9. The CDR3 extends over 17 amino acids. CDR3 DNA sequence: TGTGCCAGCAGCTTGGAGGTTTTAGCGGGAGGGCCGGATACGCAGTATTTT. Translating it yields CASSLEVLAGGPDTQYF. Full variable domain (missing parts from reference TRBV5-4 and TRBJ2-3): ETGVTQSPTHLIKTRGQQVTLRCSSQSGHNTVSWYQQALGQGPQFIFQYYREEENGRGNFPPRFSGLQFPNYSSELNVNALELDDSALYLCASSLEVLAGGPDTQYFGPGTRLTVL.

This chain links TRBV5-4 with TRBJ2-7; 14 bases agree with TRBD2. Germline V gene sequence: CDR1 SGHNT, CDR2 YYREEE (reference sequence). This CDR3 has 18 residues. V dropped 3 bases and J dropped 2; count of bases not matched to a gene: 10. CDR3 DNA: TGTGCCAGCAGCTGGAAAAAGGGGACTAGCGGGGGCCCCTACGAGCAGTACTTC. Its translation: CASSWKKGTSGGPYEQYF.

CDR3 coding DNA: TGTGCCAGCAGCTTAGAGGGACAGGGGTCCTACGAGCAGTACTTC. Its protein product is CASSLEGQGSYEQYF. The chain links TRBV13 to TRBJ2-7, with 10 bases lining up with TRBD1. V lost 1 base and J lost 1; bases outside the gene matches: 1. Germline lookup yields CDR1 PRHDT and CDR2 FYEKMQ (reference sequence). CDR3 size: 15 residues.

The rearrangement uses TRBV28 and TRBJ2-7; the match to TRBD1 covers 7 bases. CDR1 MDHEN and CDR2 SYDVKM come from the germline V gene. The CDR3 length is 13 residues. The trim removed 10 bases at V and 6 bases at J, leaving 12 bases unmatched. The CDR3 bases are TGTGCCATCCAAAGGGGGCTAGCTGGCGAGCAGTACTTC. Its translation is CAIQRGLAGEQYF.

The V and J genes are TRBV5-1 and TRBJ2-3; 8 positions match TRBD1. Per germline, CDR1 SGHRS and CDR2 YFSETQ. The CDR3 covers 14 residues. J gave up 4 bases and V 4 bases, and 5 bases lay outside the gene matches. For the CDR3, the DNA is TGCGCCAGCAGCCCGACAGGGGTGGCAGATACGCAGTATTTT. It codes for CASSPTGVADTQYF.

This clone was recorded only once. DNA of the CDR3: TGTGCCAGCAGCCGGACTAGCGTCCGCCCAGATACGCAGTATTTT. This encodes CASSRTSVRPDTQYF. The chain combines TRBV5-4 with TRBJ2-3; TRBD2 matches at 9 bases. Germline V gene sequence: CDR1 SGHNT, CDR2 YYREEE (reference sequence). V lost 4 bases to trimming and J lost 4 bases; unmatched junction nucleotides: 7. The CDR3 runs to 15 residues.

This CDR3 reads CASRRAGGPYNEQFF. DNA for the CDR3: TGTGCCAGCAGACGAGCGGGGGGACCCTACAATGAGCAGTTCTTC. V gene TRBV27 combines with J gene TRBJ2-1, with 9 bases lining up with TRBD2. CDR3 length: 15 amino acids. Looked up from germline, CDR1 is MNHEY and CDR2 is SMNVEV (reference sequence). V shed 6 bases and J 2 bases; nucleotides not matched to a gene: 5.

V usage is TRBV5-1 and J usage is TRBJ2-2; 13 positions match TRBD2. Germline CDR1 SGHRS, CDR2 YFSETQ. V lost 2 bases to trimming and J lost 4 bases; unmatched junction nucleotides: 17. The CDR3 contains 21 residues. CDR3 protein: CASSLPQRTSGSGRGTGELFF. The DNA for the CDR3 is TGCGCCAGCAGCTTACCGCAACGGACTAGCGGGAGTGGTCGTGGCACCGGGGAGCTGTTTTTT.

This clone was seen more than once but under ten times. The V call is TRBV5-4, the J call TRBJ1-6; D gene ambiguous. The CDR3 runs 13 residues. Germline assignment: CDR1 SGHNT and CDR2 YYREEE (reference sequence). The V end was cut by 2 bases, the J end by 13 bases, with 13 bases between. The CDR3 coding sequence is TGTGCCAGCAGCTTATATTCCTCAGATCCCCTCCACTTT. It codes for CASSLYSSDPLHF. Complete variable domain (other parts from reference TRBV5-4 and TRBJ1-6): ETGVTQSPTHLIKTRGQQVTLRCSSQSGHNTVSWYQQALGQGPQFIFQYYREEENGRGNFPPRFSGLQFPNYSSELNVNALELDDSALYLCASSLYSSDPLHFGNGTRLTVT.

CDR3 sequence reads: CASSPRGGDEQFF. Here the CDR3 DNA reads TGTGCCAGCAGCCCCCGAGGGGGGGATGAGCAGTTCTTC. This rearrangement joins TRBV7-9 to TRBJ2-1; tentative D call: TRBD2 (7 bases). Per the germline V gene, CDR1 is SEHNR and CDR2 is FQNEAQ (reference sequence). The CDR3 loop spans 13 amino acids. V was shortened by 5 bases and J by 8 bases, with 13 bases between the two germline ends.

The chain employs TRBV11-1 and TRBJ2-2, with 9 bases lining up with TRBD1. The CDR3 spans 16 residues. Trimming took 4 bases from V and 6 from J; bases not matched to a gene: 9. Looked up from germline, CDR1 is SGHAT and CDR2 is FQDESV (reference sequence). The CDR3 here is CASSSSGQGISGELFF. As DNA, the CDR3 is TGTGCCAGCAGCTCATCGGGACAGGGAATTTCCGGGGAGCTGTTTTTT.

This clone was detected only once. This chain joins TRBV6-5 and TRBJ1-5; a possible D gene is TRBD1 (5 bases). The CDR3 totals 14 residues. CDR1 and CDR2 from the germline V gene are MNHEY and SVGAGI. The V end was cut by 3 bases, the J end by 6 bases, with 12 bases between. CDR3 nucleotides: TGTGCCAGCAGTTATCGGGGGGGAGGTCAGCCCCAGCATTTT. This sequence encodes CASSYRGGGQPQHF.

There are a few counts of this clone. This chain joins TRBV5-1 and TRBJ2-2, with 7 bases identical to TRBD2. CDR1 is SGHRS and CDR2 is YFSETQ in the germline V gene. The CDR3 has 16 amino acids. J was trimmed by 5 bases and V by 0 bases; bases with no gene match: 7. DNA of the CDR3: TGCGCCAGCAGCTTGGTTGCGGGGGAAGGGACCGGGGAGCTGTTTTTT. Translated, it gives CASSLVAGEGTGELFF. The full variable domain, rest sourced from reference TRBV5-1 and TRBJ2-2, is KAGVTQTPRYLIKTRGQQVTLSCSPISGHRSVSWYQQTPGQGLQFLFEYFSETQRNKGNFPGRFSGRQFSNSRSEMNVSTLELGDSALYLCASSLVAGEGTGELFFGEGSRLTVL.

In its sample, this clone was seen once. V gene TRBV23-1 combines with J gene TRBJ2-7, with 9 bases matching TRBD1. TRBV23-1 counts as an open reading frame of uncertain function. The J segment lost 6 bases and the V segment lost 4 bases, leaving 10 bases of the junction unmatched. The CDR3 contains 15 residues. The CDR3 DNA sequence: TGCGCCAGCAGTCTCGCACCGGGACAGGGCTCCGAGCAGTACTTC. Its translation is CASSLAPGQGSEQYF.

The chain joins TRBV7-9 to TRBJ2-7; weak D call: TRBD2 (5 bases). Trimming took off 7 bases at V and 6 bases at J, with 19 bases between the two ends. CDR1 is SEHNR, CDR2 FQNEAQ, per germline (reference sequence). The CDR3 covers 14 residues. The DNA of the CDR3 is TGTGCCAGCACCCAGATCGGGATCCCTCCCGAGCAGTACTTC. As protein: CASTQIGIPPEQYF.

This clone showed up just once. The chain carries TRBV28 and TRBJ1-2; D is perhaps TRBD1 (6 bases). From germline, CDR1 is MDHEN and CDR2 SYDVKM. The germline V and J ends were trimmed by 6 bases and 10 bases, with 15 bases remaining between them. The CDR3 sequence is 12 residues long. CDR3 protein: CASSYRDTTYTF. In nucleotides, the CDR3 is TGTGCCAGCAGCTACCGGGACACCACCTACACCTTC.

V is TRBV7-8 and J is TRBJ2-5; D is ambiguous. This CDR3 has 14 residues. Looked up from germline, CDR1 is SGHVS and CDR2 is FQNEAQ. Between the trimmed V and J ends, which lost 1 base and 2 bases, there was a span of 8 bases. CDR3 sequence: CASSLVLIQETQYF. The CDR3 nucleotides read TGTGCCAGCAGCTTAGTACTGATACAAGAGACCCAGTACTTC.

The V and J genes are TRBV4-1 and TRBJ2-1, with TRBD2 matching over 14 bases. This CDR3 region has 18 residues. The V and J ends lost 0 bases and 7 bases, in that order; junction bases with no gene match: 8. Per the germline V gene, CDR1 is MGHRA and CDR2 is YSYEKL. The CDR3 nucleotides read TGCGCCAGCAGCCAAGATCTGACTAGCGGGGGGGCCCTGAATGAGCAGTTCTTC. Its protein product is CASSQDLTSGGALNEQFF.

The chain joins TRBV5-4 to TRBJ2-7; 7 nucleotides align to TRBD1. This CDR3 spans 13 amino acids. CDR1 SGHNT and CDR2 YYREEE come from the germline V gene (reference sequence). V shed 2 bases, J shed 3 bases, and the junction held 2 bases outside the gene matches. For the CDR3, the DNA is TGTGCCAGCAGCTTTCGGGACAGCTACGAGCAGTACTTC. Its translation: CASSFRDSYEQYF. Together with reference TRBV5-4 and TRBJ2-7, the CDR3 gives the full variable domain: ETGVTQSPTHLIKTRGQQVTLRCSSQSGHNTVSWYQQALGQGPQFIFQYYREEENGRGNFPPRFSGLQFPNYSSELNVNALELDDSALYLCASSFRDSYEQYFGPGTRLTVT.

The chain uses TRBV29-1 and TRBJ2-3; D is possibly TRBD1 (7 bases). CDR1 SQVTM and CDR2 ANQGSEA come from the germline V gene. This CDR3 is built from 13 residues. Trimming stripped 5 bases from V and 4 bases from J, with 13 bases between. The chain's CDR3 is CSVNRGGADTQYF. CDR3 in DNA: TGCAGCGTTAACAGGGGAGGTGCAGATACGCAGTATTTT.

The chain couples TRBV2 to TRBJ2-3; possible D gene TRBD2, 6 bases. Per the germline V gene, CDR1 is SNHLY and CDR2 is FYNNEI. The ends were cut back, 5 bases at V and 4 bases at J, with 13 bases in the middle. CDR3 size: 14 residues. CDR3 residues: CASSRETGADTQYF. As DNA, the CDR3 is TGTGCCAGCAGTCGGGAGACTGGGGCAGATACGCAGTATTTT.

This rearrangement joins TRBV4-3 to TRBJ1-1; D perhaps matches TRBD1 (5 bases). V lost 0 bases, J lost 11 bases, and 16 bases lay in between. CDR3 length: 14 amino acids. Germline V CDR1 and CDR2: LGHNA, YSLEER. DNA of the CDR3: TGCGCCAGCAGCCAAGATCGGTCCAGGGCTTTGGCTTTCTTT. This sequence encodes CASSQDRSRALAFF.

The chain employs TRBV7-9 and TRBJ2-2, with D possibly TRBD2 on 6 matching bases. The V end lost 5 bases, the J end lost 6 bases, and 16 bases lay between the germline ends. The CDR3 runs to 15 residues. Germline CDR1 SEHNR, CDR2 FQNEAQ (reference sequence). The CDR3 nucleotides are TGTGCCAGCAGCCGCGGCGGGGTAACGCCCGGGGAGCTGTTTTTT. Its translation is CASSRGGVTPGELFF. Based on the CDR3 plus reference TRBV7-9 and TRBJ2-2, the full variable domain is DTGVSQNPRHKITKRGQNVTFRCDPISEHNRLYWYRQTLGQGPEFLTYFQNEAQLEKSRLLSDRFSAERPKGSFSTLEIQRTEQGDSAMYLCASSRGGVTPGELFFGEGSRLTVL.

The J gene is TRBJ2-5, the V gene TRBV2; 7 bases are a match to TRBD1. Trimming removed 6 bases from V and 1 base from J; junction bases left unmatched: 2. Per germline, CDR1 SNHLY and CDR2 FYNNEI. This CDR3 comprises 13 residues. The CDR3 is CASRDRSQETQYF. The CDR3 nucleotides are TGTGCCAGCAGGGACAGGTCCCAAGAGACCCAGTACTTC.

The chain uses TRBV28 and TRBJ2-7, with 7 bases identical to TRBD1. Germline trimming cut 3 bases from V and 3 bases from J; bases unmatched to any gene: 8. Per germline, CDR1 MDHEN and CDR2 SYDVKM. The CDR3 loop spans 15 amino acids. The CDR3 loop is CASSLYPGQNYEQYF. CDR3 DNA sequence: TGTGCCAGCAGTTTGTACCCGGGACAGAACTACGAGCAGTACTTC. Using reference TRBV28 and TRBJ2-7 for the parts outside the CDR3, the full variable domain is DVKVTQSSRYLVKRTGEKVFLECVQDMDHENMFWYRQDPGLGLRLIYFSYDVKMKEKGDIPEGYSVSREKKERFSLILESASTNQTSMYLCASSLYPGQNYEQYFGPGTRLTVT.